The T cell receptor (beta chain) under discussion was sequenced for a study of sequential checkpoint blockade in melanoma. Study in general: Patients were randomized 1:1 to nivolumab-then-ipilimumab or ipilimumab-then-nivolumab first-line. After both sequences, patients received maintenance nivolumab.

CDR1 and CDR2 from the germline V gene are SGHNT and YYREEE (reference sequence). V lost 0 bases and J lost 3, with 10 bases in between. The CDR3 covers 14 residues. This table comes from immunoSEQ multiplex PCR, and its TCRdb copy is limited to in-frame clones, with some not included. The data hold around 18,000 clones, with 45% to 65% observed a single time. As for treatment: randomized to nivolumab then ipilimumab (arm A) or the reverse (arm B). DNA-damaging chemotherapy had not been given to any patient beforehand. The specimen comprised CD8+ T cells sorted from blood (inferred from file names), sampled from a patient given nivolumab and ipilimumab in sequence. The rearrangement links TRBV5-4 to TRBJ2-7, with D possibly being TRBD1 (6 bases). This TCR came from a human donor with melanoma. The CDR3, as DNA: TGTGCCAGCAGCTTGGGGCAGGGGCACTACGAGCAGTACTTC. Its protein is CASSLGQGHYEQYF. Using reference TRBV5-4 and TRBJ2-7 for the parts outside the CDR3, the full variable domain is ETGVTQSPTHLIKTRGQQVTLRCSSQSGHNTVSWYQQALGQGPQFIFQYYREEENGRGNFPPRFSGLQFPNYSSELNVNALELDDSALYLCASSLGQGHYEQYFGPGTRLTVT.